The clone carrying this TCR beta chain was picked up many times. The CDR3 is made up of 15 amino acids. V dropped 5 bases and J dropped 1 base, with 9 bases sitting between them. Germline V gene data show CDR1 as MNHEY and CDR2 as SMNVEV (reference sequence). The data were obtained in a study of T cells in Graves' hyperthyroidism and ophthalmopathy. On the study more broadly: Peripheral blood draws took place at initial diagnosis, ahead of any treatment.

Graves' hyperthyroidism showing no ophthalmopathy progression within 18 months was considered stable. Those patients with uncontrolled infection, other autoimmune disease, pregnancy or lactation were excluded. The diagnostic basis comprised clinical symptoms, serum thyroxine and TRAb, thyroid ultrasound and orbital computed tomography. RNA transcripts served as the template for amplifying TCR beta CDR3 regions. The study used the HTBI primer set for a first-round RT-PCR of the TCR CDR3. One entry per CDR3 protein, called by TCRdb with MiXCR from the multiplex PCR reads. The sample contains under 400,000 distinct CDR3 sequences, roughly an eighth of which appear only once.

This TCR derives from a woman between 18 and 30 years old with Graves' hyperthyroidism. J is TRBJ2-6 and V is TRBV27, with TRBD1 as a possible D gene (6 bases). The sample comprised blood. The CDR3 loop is CASSNRVSGANVLTF. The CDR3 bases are TGTGCCAGCAGTAACAGGGTTTCTGGGGCCAACGTCCTGACTTTC. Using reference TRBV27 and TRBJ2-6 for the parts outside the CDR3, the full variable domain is EAQVTQNPRYLITVTGKKLTVTCSQNMNHEYMSWYRQDPGLGLRQIYYSMNVEVTDKGDVPEGYKVSRKEKRNFPLILESPSPNQTSLYFCASSNRVSGANVLTFGAGSRLTVL.